The 15 T cell receptor beta chains below were found in one sample sequenced in a study of blood T cell repertoires in COVID-19. Assay used: immunoSEQ multiplex PCR; TCRdb lists only in-frame clones, some missing. The sample has about 53,000 clones; under 90% are singletons. The sequenced sample consisted of peripheral blood. The receptors here all came from a woman at least 80 years old with COVID-19, enrolled during active disease.

The V call is TRBV24-1, the J call TRBJ1-1; 10 nucleotides align to TRBD1. Germline CDR1 KGHDR, CDR2 SFDVKD. After removal of 4 bases from V and 11 bases from J, the junction contained 6 bases not matched to a gene. This CDR3 is built from 13 residues. The CDR3 sequence: CATSEMDRGCAFF. In nucleotides, the CDR3 is TGTGCCACCAGTGAGATGGACAGGGGGTGCGCTTTCTTT.

The gene calls are TRBV27 and TRBJ2-7, with TRBD1 identical over 8 bases. Trimming took 4 bases from V and 7 from J; bases not matched to a gene: 6. The CDR3 sequence is 13 residues long. Per the germline V gene, CDR1 is MNHEY and CDR2 is SMNVEV (reference sequence). The CDR3: CASSYRGVREQYF. The CDR3 DNA follows: TGTGCCAGCAGTTACAGGGGGGTGAGGGAGCAGTACTTC.

This sequence joins TRBV11-2 and TRBJ2-1; tentative D call: TRBD1 (6 bases). V was clipped by 5 bases and J by 14 bases, with 16 bases between them. Germline loops: CDR1 SGHAT, CDR2 FQNNGV. This CDR3 is 12 amino acids long. CDR3 in amino acids: CASSRDRTGKFF. The CDR3 DNA reads as TGTGCCAGCAGCCGCGACAGGACGGGGAAGTTCTTC.

In DNA form, the CDR3 reads TGTGCCAGCAGCGTAGAGCCGAGGGAAACTGAAGCTTTCTTT. This codes for CASSVEPRETEAFF. V gene TRBV9 combines with J gene TRBJ1-1; no clear D gene. The CDR3 has 14 amino acids. Germline V gene sequence: CDR1 SGDLS, CDR2 YYNGEE. Trimming cost V 0 bases and J 5 bases, with 11 bases left between them.

This CDR3 is CASSLRGRQSYEQYF. CDR3 DNA: TGTGCCAGCAGCCTCAGGGGGAGGCAGTCCTACGAGCAGTACTTC. V is TRBV7-2 and J is TRBJ2-7, with D tentatively TRBD1 (7 bases). CDR1 and CDR2 (germline): SGHTA, FQGNSA. The CDR3 runs 15 residues. V dropped 5 bases and J dropped 1 base, with 15 bases sitting between them. Looking up the rest from reference TRBV7-2 and TRBJ2-7 gives the full variable domain: GAGVSQSPSNKVTEKGKDVELRCDPISGHTALYWYRQSLGQGLEFLIYFQGNSAPDKSGLPSDRFSAERTGGSVSTLTIQRTQQEDSAVYLCASSLRGRQSYEQYFGPGTRLTVT.

J is TRBJ2-7 and V is TRBV7-2; TRBD2 aligns across 13 bases. The junction had 7 bases not matched to a gene; V was cut back by 5 bases and J by 3 bases. Germline lookup yields CDR1 SGHTA and CDR2 FQGNSA. This CDR3 has 16 residues. This CDR3 reads CASSPRGLAGNYEQYF. As DNA, the CDR3 is TGTGCCAGCAGCCCAAGGGGACTAGCGGGAAACTACGAGCAGTACTTC.

This clone was observed a handful of times. The chain has TRBV5-5 and TRBJ1-4, with D possibly TRBD1 on 5 matching bases. This CDR3 is built from 14 residues. The V gene lost 2 bases and the J gene lost 8 bases, with 13 bases spanning the gap. Germline V gives CDR1 SGHKS, CDR2 YYEKEE (reference sequence). The CDR3 region has the DNA TGTGCCAGCAGCTTAAACAGGCTTAGGGAAAAACTGTTTTTT. Amino acid sequence: CASSLNRLREKLFF.

The rearrangement joins TRBV3-1 (or the pseudogene TRBV3-2) to TRBJ2-1, with D possibly matching TRBD1 (6 bases). This CDR3 region has 13 residues. The V gene's germline CDR1 is LGHDT and CDR2 YNNKEL (reference sequence). Trimming took off 4 bases at V and 6 bases at J, with 10 bases between the two ends. The CDR3 loop is CASSPRQANEQFF. Written as DNA, the CDR3 is TGTGCCAGCAGCCCCAGACAGGCCAATGAGCAGTTCTTC.

CDR3 nucleotides: TGTGCCACCAGTGTAGGAGGCGGGGAGCTGTTTTTT. It encodes CATSVGGGELFF. V gene TRBV24-1 combines with J gene TRBJ2-2, with D perhaps TRBD2 (5 bases). Germline V CDR1 and CDR2: KGHDR, SFDVKD. V shed 5 bases and J shed 7 bases, with 7 bases lying between them. This CDR3 has 12 amino acids.

J is TRBJ1-5 and V is TRBV18, with 9 bases lining up with TRBD1. J was trimmed by 2 bases and V by 2 bases; bases with no gene match: 13. The germline gives CDR1 KGHSH, CDR2 LQKENI. The CDR3 contains 19 residues. CDR3 sequence (DNA): TGTGCCAGCTCACCAACGGGTATAACAGGGGGCGCAGGCAATCAGCCCCAGCATTTT. Translated, it gives CASSPTGITGGAGNQPQHF.

The chain carries TRBV6-2 or TRBV6-3 and TRBJ1-6, with 9 bases fitting TRBD1. V lost 6 bases to trimming and J lost 6 bases; unmatched junction nucleotides: 9. Germline V CDR1 and CDR2: MNHEY, SVGEGT. The CDR3 covers 16 residues. CDR3 DNA: TGTGCCAGCAGCCTCCACAGGGGGCTGATTAATTCACCCCTCCACTTT. This translates into CASSLHRGLINSPLHF.

This chain joins TRBV5-6 and TRBJ1-1; TRBD1 agrees at 9 bases. Looked up from germline, CDR1 is SGHDT and CDR2 is YYEEEE. Trimming took 5 bases from V and 7 from J; bases not matched to a gene: 9. This CDR3 spans 14 amino acids. The CDR3 loop reads CASSQGQGGLEAFF. The CDR3 nucleotides are TGTGCCAGCAGTCAGGGACAGGGCGGTCTTGAAGCTTTCTTT.

The table lists this clone with a few counts. V usage is TRBV7-6 and J usage is TRBJ2-7; tentative D call: TRBD1 (6 bases). This CDR3 is 12 amino acids long. Deletions cut 5 bases from V and 4 bases from J, with 9 bases between. Germline-derived CDR1 and CDR2 are SGHVS and FNYEAQ. CDR3 residues: CASSPGQYEQYF. The CDR3 DNA sequence: TGTGCCAGCAGCCCTGGACAGTACGAGCAGTACTTC.

This chain connects TRBV3-1 (or the pseudogene TRBV3-2) to TRBJ2-7; 10 nucleotides agree with TRBD1. This CDR3 has 16 residues. The junction had 9 bases not matched to a gene; V was cut back by 2 bases and J by 5 bases. Germline V gene data show CDR1 as LGHDT and CDR2 as YNNKEL (reference sequence). CDR3 in amino acids: CASSQSLGTGDHEQYF. In DNA form, the CDR3 reads TGTGCCAGCAGCCAATCCCTCGGGACAGGGGACCACGAGCAGTACTTC.

This chain connects TRBV24-1 to TRBJ2-1; TRBD1 is a possible D gene (6 bases). Germline assignment: CDR1 KGHDR and CDR2 SFDVKD. The CDR3 has 13 amino acids. V lost 6 bases and J 2 bases, leaving 7 bases between the germline ends. This chain's CDR3 is CATSNRAYNEQFF. The CDR3 bases are TGTGCCACCAGTAACAGGGCCTACAATGAGCAGTTCTTC.